This TCR beta chain came from a study of blood T cell repertoires in COVID-19. Across the study: Researchers got acute and convalescent COVID-19 samples from the United States, Italy and Spain.

In the source study's methods: For nucleated cells, counts were estimated from reference gene primer amplification. The data were produced by immunoSEQ multiplex PCR, yet TCRdb's version contains in-frame clones alone and is incomplete. The V and J calls and the clone size are those of that table, but D and trimming were determined from the DNA. The profile shows around 280,000 clones, roughly 87% of them singletons. Participants spanned ages roughly 18 to 95 years and resided in about 24 US areas. Recovered Cohort 3 donors showed two negative PCRs, clearance, or symptom resolution. Germline CDR1 MRHNA, CDR2 SNTAGT. CDR3 length: 15 amino acids. The V gene end was trimmed by 5 bases and the J gene end by 9 bases; junction bases not matched to a gene: 9.

The receptor was isolated from a woman aged 40 to 50 who had recovered from COVID-19. The chain joins TRBV6-4 to TRBJ2-1; 11 nucleotides match TRBD2. The sample taken for sequencing was PBMCs or T cells enriched from blood (not recorded which). CDR3 residues: CASSPTSGMRGEQFF. The CDR3 DNA reads as TGTGCCAGCAGTCCGACTAGCGGGATGCGGGGTGAGCAGTTCTTC.